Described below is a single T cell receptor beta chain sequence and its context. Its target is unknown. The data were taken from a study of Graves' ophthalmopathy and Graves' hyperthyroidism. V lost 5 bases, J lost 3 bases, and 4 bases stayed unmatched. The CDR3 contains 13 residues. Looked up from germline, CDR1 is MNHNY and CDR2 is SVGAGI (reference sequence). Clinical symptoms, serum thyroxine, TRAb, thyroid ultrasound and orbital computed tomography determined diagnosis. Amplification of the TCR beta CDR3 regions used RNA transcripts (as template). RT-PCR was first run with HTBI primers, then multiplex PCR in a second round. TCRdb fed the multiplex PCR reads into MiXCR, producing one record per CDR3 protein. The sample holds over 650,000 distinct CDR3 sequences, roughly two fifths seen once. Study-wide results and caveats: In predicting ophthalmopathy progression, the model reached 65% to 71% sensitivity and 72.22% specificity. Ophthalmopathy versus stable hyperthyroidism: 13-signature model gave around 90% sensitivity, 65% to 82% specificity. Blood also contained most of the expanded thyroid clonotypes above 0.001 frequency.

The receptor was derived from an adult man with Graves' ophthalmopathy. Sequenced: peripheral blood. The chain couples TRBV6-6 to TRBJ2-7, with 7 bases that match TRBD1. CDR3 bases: TGTGCCAGCAGTAAGCAGGGGGTCTACGAGCAGTACTTC. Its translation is CASSKQGVYEQYF.